A single sample is the source of the 15 T cell receptor beta chains below, sequenced in a study of blood T cell dynamics during melanoma immunotherapy. Time point meaning: pre-treatment baseline. Data came from immunoSEQ multiplex PCR; TCRdb stores just in-frame clones and leaves some out. The sample consists of 3,500 or so clones, 97% of them appearing once. This specimen was effector memory CD8+ T cells from blood, taken from a patient treated with checkpoint blockade. These receptors were collected from a human donor with melanoma.

The rearrangement links TRBV28 to TRBJ2-3, with D unresolved. CDR3 length: 15 residues. Germline V gene lookup returns CDR1 MDHEN and CDR2 SYDVKM. The V end was cut by 6 bases, the J end by 0 bases, with 13 bases between. The CDR3 bases are TGTGCCAGCAGAGTTGCCGCCTCTAGCACAGATACGCAGTATTTT. Translated, it gives CASRVAASSTDTQYF. Drawing the rest from reference TRBV28 and TRBJ2-3, the complete variable domain is DVKVTQSSRYLVKRTGEKVFLECVQDMDHENMFWYRQDPGLGLRLIYFSYDVKMKEKGDIPEGYSVSREKKERFSLILESASTNQTSMYLCASRVAASSTDTQYFGPGTRLTVL.

CDR3 residues: CASSYGTGDITF. DNA for the CDR3: TGTGCCAGCAGTTACGGGACGGGGGATATCACTTTC. The chain links TRBV6-5 to TRBJ2-6; TRBD2 might be the D (6 bases). This CDR3 region has 12 residues. The germline V gene has CDR1 MNHEY and CDR2 SVGAGI. Between the trimmed V and J ends, which lost 2 bases and 19 bases, there was a span of 15 bases.

The chain uses TRBV4-2 and TRBJ1-1; the D is unclear. CDR1 is LGHNA, CDR2 YNFKEQ, per germline. This CDR3 spans 15 amino acids. The germline V and J ends were trimmed by 0 bases and 1 base, with 9 bases remaining between them. The CDR3 sequence: CASSQELGSNTEAFF. The CDR3, as DNA: TGTGCCAGCAGCCAAGAATTGGGTTCGAACACTGAAGCTTTCTTT.

The chain combines TRBV9 with TRBJ1-1, with D maybe TRBD1 (5 bases). There are 16 residues in the CDR3. CDR1 SGDLS and CDR2 YYNGEE come from the germline V gene. V lost 2 bases and J lost 0, with 14 bases in between. CDR3 region: CASSVGVGAMNTEAFF. Written as DNA, the CDR3 is TGTGCCAGCAGCGTGGGTGTCGGGGCTATGAACACTGAAGCTTTCTTT.

This chain connects TRBV6-1 to TRBJ2-5; D unclear. V gave up 7 bases and J gave up 5 bases, with 8 bases separating them. The germline V gene encodes CDR1 MNHNS and CDR2 SASEGT. This CDR3 spans 11 amino acids. The CDR3 spells CASTEWETQYF. The CDR3 coding sequence is TGTGCCAGCACAGAGTGGGAGACCCAGTACTTC.

The V call is TRBV4-2, the J call TRBJ2-7, with 10 bases lining up with TRBD2. There are 17 residues in the CDR3. J lost 1 base, V lost 1 base, and 7 bases had no gene match. Germline assignment: CDR1 LGHNA and CDR2 YNFKEQ. The CDR3 region has the DNA TGTGCCAGCAGCCAAGGTTTAGCGGGAGGCGGGTCCTACGAGCAGTACTTC. It encodes CASSQGLAGGGSYEQYF.

The chain uses TRBV28 and TRBJ2-7, with 8 bases aligning to TRBD1. The junction had 10 bases not matched to a gene; V was cut back by 10 bases and J by 2 bases. This CDR3 has 14 amino acids. Germline V gene data show CDR1 as MDHEN and CDR2 as SYDVKM. The DNA of the CDR3 is TGTGCCACAGGCAGGACAGGGCCAACCTACGAGCAGTACTTC. It is translated as CATGRTGPTYEQYF.

The J gene is TRBJ2-7, the V gene TRBV6-6; 8 positions agree with TRBD2. The CDR3 loop spans 12 amino acids. V was clipped by 6 bases and J by 7 bases; unmatched bases: 5. Germline CDR1 is MNHNY and CDR2 is SVGAGI (reference sequence). The CDR3 bases are TGTGCCAGCAGATCAACTAGCGGTGAGCAGTACTTC. It yields the protein CASRSTSGEQYF.

The chain has TRBV6-1 and TRBJ2-2; perhaps TRBD1 as D (5 bases). This CDR3 region has 13 residues. The V gene's germline CDR1 is MNHNS and CDR2 SASEGT. V was cut by 2 bases and J by 8 bases, with 9 bases left in between. The CDR3 loop reads CASSELGLGELFF. For the CDR3, the DNA is TGTGCCAGCAGTGAATTGGGGCTTGGGGAGCTGTTTTTT.

V and J are TRBV13 and TRBJ2-3; D possibly corresponds to TRBD2 (5 bases). CDR1 is PRHDT, CDR2 FYEKMQ, per germline (reference sequence). The CDR3 is 15 amino acids. With 5 bases removed from V and 3 bases from J, the gap between germline ends came to 15 bases. The CDR3 DNA reads as TGTGCCAGCAGCATCGCGACGGACTTAACAGATACGCAGTATTTT. It yields the protein CASSIATDLTDTQYF.

This clone was observed once. V and J are TRBV19 and TRBJ2-1, with TRBD2 matching over 10 bases. This CDR3 has 14 amino acids. V lost 4 bases and J lost 8; bases outside the gene matches: 5. Germline-derived CDR1 and CDR2 are LNHDA and SQIVND (reference sequence). CDR3 sequence reads: CASSTRLAGDEQFF. The CDR3 nucleotides read TGTGCCAGTAGTACGAGACTAGCGGGTGATGAGCAGTTCTTC.

The CDR3 loop reads CASSFRPTGGIDEQYF. CDR3 bases: TGCGCCAGCAGCTTTAGACCCACAGGGGGTATCGACGAGCAGTACTTC. This sequence joins TRBV5-1 and TRBJ2-7, with TRBD1 matching 8 bases. CDR3 length equals 16 residues. V shed 2 bases and J 5 bases; nucleotides not matched to a gene: 12. Looked up from germline, CDR1 is SGHRS and CDR2 is YFSETQ.

The chain combines TRBV5-6 with TRBJ2-4; D could derive from TRBD1 or TRBD2 (5 bases each). CDR1 is SGHDT, CDR2 YYEEEE, per germline. The CDR3 has 15 residues. V was cut by 6 bases and J by 6 bases, with 19 bases left in between. CDR3 amino acids: CASIQSWGMLNIQYF. The CDR3, as DNA: TGTGCCAGCATTCAGAGCTGGGGGATGTTAAACATTCAGTACTTC.

The V call is TRBV10-1, the J call TRBJ2-3, with D perhaps TRBD2 (8 bases). Germline V gene sequence: CDR1 WNHNN, CDR2 SYGVQD (reference sequence). The V and J ends lost 3 bases and 4 bases respectively, with 14 bases between them. The CDR3 is made up of 15 amino acids. In DNA, the CDR3 is TGCGCCAGCAGTGATAGTAGCGGGACAGCAGATACGCAGTATTTT. The encoded protein is CASSDSSGTADTQYF.

This chain connects TRBV27 to TRBJ1-4, with D unclear. Trimming cost V 1 base and J 0 bases, with 6 bases left between them. The germline V gene encodes CDR1 MNHEY and CDR2 SMNVEV (reference sequence). This CDR3 is 15 amino acids long. The CDR3 sequence: CASSLFPPTNEKLFF. The CDR3 coding sequence is TGTGCCAGCAGTTTATTCCCCCCAACTAATGAAAAACTGTTTTTT.